These 2 T cell receptor beta chains came from one sample sequenced in a study of T cell responses to AZD1222 COVID-19 vaccine. Assay used: immunoSEQ multiplex PCR; TCRdb lists only in-frame clones, some missing. This table has more than 95,000 clones, approximately 88% appearing once. The material was peripheral blood, obtained on day 0 of AZD1222 vaccination. The receptors here all came from an adult in good health.

The V and J genes are TRBV9 and TRBJ1-4; D not certain. Germline V gives CDR1 SGDLS, CDR2 YYNGEE. Trimming cost V 5 bases and J 4 bases, with 21 bases left between them. The CDR3 loop spans 17 amino acids. CDR3 protein: CASSPDIYGGINEKLFF. The CDR3 DNA follows: TGTGCCAGCAGTCCCGACATTTACGGAGGAATTAATGAAAAACTGTTTTTT.

The chain joins TRBV3-1 (or the pseudogene TRBV3-2) to TRBJ2-1, with no clear D. There are 15 residues in the CDR3. CDR1 and CDR2 (germline): LGHDT, YNNKEL (reference sequence). Trimming removed 0 bases from V and 4 bases from J, with 10 bases in between. CDR3 sequence (DNA): TGTGCCAGCAGCCAAGATAACGGGCCTTACAATGAGCAGTTCTTC. Amino acid sequence: CASSQDNGPYNEQFF.